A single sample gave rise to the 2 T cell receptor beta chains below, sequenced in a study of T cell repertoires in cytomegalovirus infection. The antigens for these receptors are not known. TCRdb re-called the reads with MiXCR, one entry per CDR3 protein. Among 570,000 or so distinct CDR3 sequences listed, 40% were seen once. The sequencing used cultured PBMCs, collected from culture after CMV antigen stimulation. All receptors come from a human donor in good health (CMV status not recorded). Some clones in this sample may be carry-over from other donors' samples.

The CDR3 loop is CASSFWGRRVSTYGYTF. The CDR3, as DNA: TGTGCCAGCAGTTTTTGGGGACGGAGAGTATCGACCTATGGCTACACCTTC. The chain carries TRBV12-3 or TRBV12-4 and TRBJ1-2, with a tentative D call TRBD1 (5 bases). This CDR3 contains 17 residues. The ends were cut back, 3 bases at V and 4 bases at J, with 21 bases in the middle.

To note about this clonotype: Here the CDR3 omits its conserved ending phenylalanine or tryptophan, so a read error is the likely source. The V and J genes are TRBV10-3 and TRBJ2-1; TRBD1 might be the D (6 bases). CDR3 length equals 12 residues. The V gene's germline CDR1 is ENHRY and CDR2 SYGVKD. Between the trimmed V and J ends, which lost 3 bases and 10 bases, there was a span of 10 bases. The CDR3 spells CAISDPRGEQFS. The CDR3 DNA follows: TGTGCCATCAGTGACCCGAGGGGGGAGCAGTTCTCC.